Shown below are 22 T cell receptor beta chains from a single sample sequenced in a study of T cell responses to AZD1222 COVID-19 vaccine. Clones were sequenced by immunoSEQ multiplex PCR, and TCRdb holds only the in-frame ones, with some missing. Here the sample spans under 70,000 clones, 76% being singletons. This specimen consisted of peripheral blood, obtained on day 0 of AZD1222 vaccination. The receptors come from an adult in good health.

This chain joins TRBV7-2 and TRBJ1-5; no definite D call. The CDR3 covers 12 residues. Trimming took 3 bases from V and 7 from J, leaving 7 bases between them. CDR1 and CDR2 from the germline V gene are SGHTA and FQGNSA. CDR3: CASSFPRQPQHF. The DNA of the CDR3 is TGTGCCAGCAGCTTCCCAAGGCAGCCCCAGCATTTT.

The CDR3 loop is CSVGDRVEYGYTF. As DNA, the CDR3 is TGCAGCGTTGGGGACAGGGTGGAATATGGCTACACCTTC. V usage is TRBV29-1 and J usage is TRBJ1-2, with 9 bases aligning to TRBD1. Trimming removed 4 bases from V and 5 bases from J; junction bases left unmatched: 5. The CDR3 is 13 residues long. Per germline, CDR1 SQVTM and CDR2 ANQGSEA.

In nucleotides, the CDR3 is TGTGCCAGCAGCCGAGACGGTACCGGGGAGCTGTTTTTT. Amino acids: CASSRDGTGELFF. V gene TRBV7-6 combines with J gene TRBJ2-2, with D uncertain. CDR3 size: 13 residues. Trimming shortened V by 5 bases and J by 5 bases, and 9 bases separated the two germline ends. Germline loops: CDR1 SGHVS, CDR2 FNYEAQ.

This clone appeared once. The chain carries TRBV7-8 and TRBJ1-3; 7 positions agree with TRBD1. Germline-derived CDR1 and CDR2 are SGHVS and FQNEAQ. The CDR3 totals 15 residues. V lost 4 bases, J lost 3 bases, and 6 bases stayed unmatched. The DNA of the CDR3 is TGTGCCAGCAGCTCCGGGACAGATAATGGAAACACCATATATTTT. It specifies CASSSGTDNGNTIYF.

The V and J genes are TRBV5-1 and TRBJ2-2; weak D call: TRBD1 (5 bases). CDR1 SGHRS and CDR2 YFSETQ come from the germline V gene. Trimming shortened V by 4 bases and J by 11 bases, and 18 bases separated the two germline ends. This CDR3 spans 14 amino acids. The chain's CDR3 is CASSTHRTSRELFF. CDR3 coding DNA: TGCGCCAGCAGCACACACAGGACCTCGCGTGAGCTGTTTTTT. The full variable domain, in which reference TRBV5-1 and TRBJ2-2 provide the parts outside the CDR3, is KAGVTQTPRYLIKTRGQQVTLSCSPISGHRSVSWYQQTPGQGLQFLFEYFSETQRNKGNFPGRFSGRQFSNSRSEMNVSTLELGDSALYLCASSTHRTSRELFFGEGSRLTVL.

CDR3 amino acids: CASSFPPRDQNEKLFF. The CDR3, as DNA: TGTGCCAGCAGCTTCCCACCCCGGGACCAGAATGAAAAACTGTTTTTT. The rearrangement uses TRBV7-9 and TRBJ1-4; D possibly corresponds to TRBD1 (5 bases). Germline CDR1 reads SEHNR; CDR2 reads FQNEAQ (reference sequence). This CDR3 has 16 amino acids. The V gene lost 3 bases and the J gene lost 5 bases, with 16 bases spanning the gap.

V and J are TRBV5-6 and TRBJ2-7; D not resolved. The CDR3 runs to 15 residues. The V and J ends lost 3 bases and 1 base respectively, with 14 bases between them. Germline V gene lookup returns CDR1 SGHDT and CDR2 YYEEEE. DNA of the CDR3: TGTGCCAGCAGCTCTCCCGGCTTTCTATCCTACGAGCAGTACTTC. This codes for CASSSPGFLSYEQYF.

For the CDR3, the DNA is TGCGCCAGCAGCCCGCGGACAGGGTCGGGCACTGAAGCTTTCTTT. Residues: CASSPRTGSGTEAFF. V gene TRBV5-1 combines with J gene TRBJ1-1, with 8 bases aligning to TRBD1. This CDR3 region has 15 residues. Germline loops: CDR1 SGHRS, CDR2 YFSETQ. V was pared by 4 bases and J by 4 bases, with 9 bases of the junction left unmatched.

The CDR3 protein is CASSPGQDVEQYF. CDR3 nucleotides: TGTGCCAGCAGCCCGGGACAGGACGTCGAGCAGTACTTC. This rearrangement joins TRBV11-3 to TRBJ2-7; 8 bases line up with TRBD1. V was pared by 5 bases and J by 6 bases, with 6 bases of the junction left unmatched. The CDR3 loop spans 13 amino acids. CDR1 SGHNT and CDR2 YENEEA come from the germline V gene.

The genes are TRBV4-3 and TRBJ2-5, with D tentatively TRBD2 (6 bases). The CDR3 is made up of 16 amino acids. V was clipped by 5 bases and J by 0 bases, with 16 bases between them. Germline V gene sequence: CDR1 LGHNA, CDR2 YSLEER. The CDR3 loop reads CASSFTWRDYQETQYF. The CDR3 DNA reads TGCGCCAGCAGCTTTACCTGGAGGGACTACCAAGAGACCCAGTACTTC.

This clone occurred once. A read error may account for a junction end that differs from germline. The chain recombines TRBV7-7 with TRBJ2-2; 7 bases map to TRBD1. The CDR3 is made up of 15 amino acids. CDR1 is SSHAT, CDR2 FNYEAQ, per germline (reference sequence). CDR3 protein: CASSLEGGDNGELFF. Here the CDR3 DNA reads TGTGCTAGCAGCTTAGAAGGGGGCGATAACGGGGAGCTGTTTTTT.

The chain employs TRBV10-3 and TRBJ2-1; 8 nucleotides agree with TRBD2. The germline CDR1 and CDR2 sequences are ENHRY and SYGVKD. This CDR3 has 14 amino acids. V lost 3 bases to trimming and J lost 5 bases; unmatched junction nucleotides: 3. DNA of the CDR3: TGTGCCATCAGTGACCCGGGGGGGGACAATGAGCAGTTCTTC. It translates to CAISDPGGDNEQFF.

This sequence joins TRBV3-1 (or the pseudogene TRBV3-2) and TRBJ2-1; TRBD2 aligns across 11 bases. Trimming at V came to 0 bases and at J to 10 bases, leaving 11 bases not matched to a gene. This CDR3 region has 17 residues. Germline loops: CDR1 LGHDT, CDR2 YNNKEL (reference sequence). The chain's CDR3 is CASSQDLLAGGRREQFF. Here the CDR3 DNA reads TGTGCCAGCAGCCAAGATCTTCTAGCGGGGGGAAGGAGGGAGCAGTTCTTC.

The chain employs TRBV13 and TRBJ1-5; D is ambiguous. Per germline, CDR1 PRHDT and CDR2 FYEKMQ (reference sequence). This CDR3 comprises 14 residues. With 5 bases removed from V and 2 bases from J, the gap between germline ends came to 10 bases. The CDR3 coding sequence is TGTGCCAGCAGCCTAAGCGGGGGCAATCAGCCCCAGCATTTT. This translates into CASSLSGGNQPQHF.

This clone was seen once. The chain employs TRBV19 and TRBJ2-2; D ambiguous. Germline values: CDR1 LNHDA, CDR2 SQIVND (reference sequence). The ends were cut back, 3 bases at V and 5 bases at J, with 10 bases in the middle. This CDR3 spans 14 amino acids. The CDR3 DNA is TGTGCCAGTAGTATTAATATGGTTACCGGGGAGCTGTTTTTT. Protein: CASSINMVTGELFF.

This sequence joins TRBV3-1 (or the pseudogene TRBV3-2) and TRBJ1-2, with TRBD1 as a possible D gene (5 bases). The V gene's germline CDR1 is LGHDT and CDR2 YNNKEL (reference sequence). CDR3 length: 14 residues. Trimming pared 1 base from V and 5 bases from J, leaving 11 bases between. The CDR3 loop is CASSQVQGAYGYTF. The CDR3 bases are TGTGCCAGCAGCCAAGTGCAGGGAGCGTATGGCTACACCTTC.

This chain links TRBV6-5 with TRBJ1-1, with D perhaps TRBD1 (5 bases). V was shortened by 7 bases and J by 4 bases, with 13 bases between the two germline ends. This CDR3 has 13 amino acids. The germline CDR1 and CDR2 sequences are MNHEY and SVGAGI. CDR3 sequence reads: CASTHTGTTEAFF. CDR3 sequence (DNA): TGTGCCAGCACCCACACGGGGACCACTGAAGCTTTCTTT.

This chain uses TRBV6-5 with TRBJ1-1; no reliable D call. Germline V CDR1 and CDR2: MNHEY, SVGAGI. Trimming removed 8 bases from V and 0 bases from J, with 16 bases in between. CDR3 size: 15 residues. In DNA, the CDR3 is TGTGCCAGCCGCGAGGACGGGCGAATGAACACTGAAGCTTTCTTT. Its protein product is CASREDGRMNTEAFF.

This CDR3 reads CASSIETGSGYTF. The CDR3 nucleotides are TGTGCCAGTAGTATAGAGACAGGGAGTGGCTACACCTTC. This chain links TRBV19 with TRBJ1-2; 7 bases match TRBD1. Germline trimming cut 0 bases from V and 7 bases from J; bases unmatched to any gene: 2. This CDR3 region has 13 residues. The germline gives CDR1 LNHDA, CDR2 SQIVND (reference sequence).

This clone was observed a handful of times. The chain carries TRBV3-1 (or the pseudogene TRBV3-2) and TRBJ2-7; 9 nucleotides agree with TRBD2. Germline-derived CDR1 and CDR2 are LGHDT and YNNKEL (reference sequence). The CDR3 is 15 residues long. The ends lost 1 base at V and 4 bases at J; junction bases unmatched: 5. For the CDR3, the DNA is TGTGCCAGCAGCCAAGGTCGAGCGGGGGGTTACGAGCAGTACTTC. Amino acids: CASSQGRAGGYEQYF.

The chain recombines TRBV6-8 with TRBJ1-6; D gene ambiguous. Germline V gives CDR1 MNHGY, CDR2 SAAAGT. Between the trimmed V and J ends, which lost 3 bases and 6 bases, there was a span of 18 bases. The CDR3 loop spans 17 amino acids. The CDR3 DNA reads TGTGCCAGCAGTTATCCTCCGGGCCTCTTTCCTAATTCACCCCTCCACTTT. It encodes CASSYPPGLFPNSPLHF.

The chain recombines TRBV2 with TRBJ1-4; 7 bases are shared with TRBD1. CDR3 length equals 13 residues. Trimming cost V 7 bases and J 6 bases; bases outside gene matches: 5. The germline V gene has CDR1 SNHLY and CDR2 FYNNEI. The CDR3 loop is CASKGGQYEKLFF. The CDR3 DNA reads TGTGCCAGCAAGGGGGGACAGTATGAAAAACTGTTTTTT.